Presented here are 13 T cell receptor beta chains from one specimen sequenced in a study of graft-versus-host responses after intestinal transplantation. Their specific antigens are unknown. Clones were sequenced by immunoSEQ multiplex PCR, and TCRdb holds only the in-frame ones, with some missing. The table records 95,000 to 150,000 clones, 80% to 95% of them present only once. The sample in question was unstimulated CD4+ T cells sorted from spleen or lymph node cells, obtained before intestinal transplant. These receptors came from a human donor who received an intestinal transplant.

The chain is built from TRBV30 and TRBJ2-2; no reliable D call. CDR1 is GTSNPN, CDR2 SVGIG, per germline (reference sequence). This CDR3 has 12 residues. Deletions cut 3 bases from V and 7 bases from J, with 9 bases between. The CDR3 region has the DNA TGTGCCTGGAGCCTCTATCTCGGGGAGCTGTTTTTT. Amino acid sequence: CAWSLYLGELFF.

This sequence joins TRBV2 and TRBJ2-3; 11 nucleotides align to TRBD2. The J segment lost 5 bases and the V segment lost 4 bases, leaving 2 bases of the junction unmatched. The CDR3 has 14 residues. The germline CDR1 and CDR2 sequences are SNHLY and FYNNEI. CDR3 amino acids: CASSVLAGGDTQYF. The CDR3 nucleotides read TGTGCCAGCAGTGTGCTAGCGGGAGGAGATACGCAGTATTTT.

This chain connects TRBV6-1 to TRBJ2-7; D is perhaps TRBD1 (5 bases). V gave up 5 bases and J gave up 1 base, with 9 bases separating them. Germline CDR1 reads MNHNS; CDR2 reads SASEGT. The CDR3 length is 13 residues. CDR3 bases: TGTGCCAGCAGTCTCGACAGATCCTACGAGCAGTACTTC. This translates into CASSLDRSYEQYF.

V gene TRBV9 combines with J gene TRBJ1-2; the D is unclear. CDR3 length: 14 amino acids. Germline V gives CDR1 SGDLS, CDR2 YYNGEE. V lost 4 bases to trimming and J lost 3 bases, with 13 bases between them. CDR3 sequence reads: CASSTTGRDYGYTF. CDR3 in DNA: TGTGCCAGCAGCACCACGGGAAGGGACTATGGCTACACCTTC.

This sequence joins TRBV7-9 and TRBJ2-7, with D tentatively TRBD1 (5 bases). Germline V gene sequence: CDR1 SEHNR, CDR2 FQNEAQ (reference sequence). CDR3 length: 11 amino acids. Deletions cut 6 bases from V and 4 bases from J, with 7 bases between. The CDR3 is CASSRQYEQYF. CDR3 sequence (DNA): TGTGCCAGCAGTCGACAGTACGAGCAGTACTTC.

V usage is TRBV6-4 and J usage is TRBJ1-5; no clear D gene. This CDR3 spans 13 amino acids. Germline CDR1 is MRHNA and CDR2 is SNTAGT. Trimming took off 3 bases at V and 9 bases at J, with 12 bases between the two ends. CDR3 sequence: CASSEDGVRPQHF. The CDR3 bases are TGTGCCAGCAGTGAAGACGGCGTCAGGCCCCAGCATTTT.

The chain links TRBV30 to TRBJ2-7; weak D call: TRBD1 (5 bases). V dropped 2 bases and J dropped 2 bases, with 10 bases sitting between them. CDR3 length: 13 amino acids. Germline-derived CDR1 and CDR2 are GTSNPN and SVGIG (reference sequence). CDR3 region: CAWSKQDPYEQYF. CDR3 nucleotides: TGTGCCTGGAGTAAACAGGACCCCTACGAGCAGTACTTC.

V gene TRBV18 combines with J gene TRBJ1-1; the D gene is possibly TRBD1 (6 bases). V was pared by 4 bases and J by 6 bases, with 9 bases between. Per the germline V gene, CDR1 is KGHSH and CDR2 is LQKENI. CDR3 length: 12 amino acids. CDR3 loop: CASSHREAEAFF. CDR3 nucleotide sequence: TGTGCCAGCTCACACAGGGAGGCTGAAGCTTTCTTT.

This chain links TRBV25-1 with TRBJ2-7; 10 positions match TRBD2. The germline V gene has CDR1 MGHDK and CDR2 SYGVNS. Trimming cost V 6 bases and J 4 bases; bases outside gene matches: 9. The CDR3 runs to 15 residues. The chain's CDR3 is CASRGLAGAVYEQYF. The DNA of the CDR3 is TGTGCCAGCAGGGGTCTAGCGGGGGCCGTTTACGAGCAGTACTTC.

The rearrangement joins TRBV10-2 to TRBJ2-5, with a possible D match to TRBD1 (6 bases). V gave up 5 bases and J gave up 5 bases, with 18 bases separating them. Germline loops: CDR1 WSHSY, CDR2 SAAADI. This CDR3 region has 15 residues. As DNA, the CDR3 is TGCGCCAGCAGTCAAAACGACAGGTCTAGGGAGACCCAGTACTTC. Translating gives CASSQNDRSRETQYF.

The chain is built from TRBV5-4 and TRBJ2-5, with D hard to call. The J call is doubtful: the DNA matches TRBJ2-7 better. Looked up from germline, CDR1 is SGHNT and CDR2 is YYREEE (reference sequence). CDR3 length equals 14 residues. This chain's CDR3 is CASSLGGYSYEQYF. The CDR3, as DNA: TGTGCCAGCAGCTTGGGAGGATACTCCTACGAGCAGTACTTC.

This rearrangement joins TRBV19 to TRBJ1-5; D might be TRBD1 (5 bases). Trimming pared 8 bases from V and 5 bases from J, leaving 22 bases between. This CDR3 spans 16 amino acids. CDR1 and CDR2 (germline): LNHDA, SQIVND (reference sequence). CDR3 amino acids: CASSLGTPNTYQPQHF. The CDR3 nucleotides read TGTGCCAGTTCGCTGGGGACCCCAAATACATATCAGCCCCAGCATTTT.

V gene TRBV28 combines with J gene TRBJ1-4, with a possible D match to TRBD1 (5 bases). With 6 bases removed from V and 10 bases from J, the gap between germline ends came to 21 bases. CDR3 length: 15 amino acids. The germline gives CDR1 MDHEN, CDR2 SYDVKM. The CDR3 sequence: CASSPTDRVMGKLFF. The CDR3 coding sequence is TGTGCCAGCAGCCCGACAGACCGGGTTATGGGAAAACTGTTTTTT.